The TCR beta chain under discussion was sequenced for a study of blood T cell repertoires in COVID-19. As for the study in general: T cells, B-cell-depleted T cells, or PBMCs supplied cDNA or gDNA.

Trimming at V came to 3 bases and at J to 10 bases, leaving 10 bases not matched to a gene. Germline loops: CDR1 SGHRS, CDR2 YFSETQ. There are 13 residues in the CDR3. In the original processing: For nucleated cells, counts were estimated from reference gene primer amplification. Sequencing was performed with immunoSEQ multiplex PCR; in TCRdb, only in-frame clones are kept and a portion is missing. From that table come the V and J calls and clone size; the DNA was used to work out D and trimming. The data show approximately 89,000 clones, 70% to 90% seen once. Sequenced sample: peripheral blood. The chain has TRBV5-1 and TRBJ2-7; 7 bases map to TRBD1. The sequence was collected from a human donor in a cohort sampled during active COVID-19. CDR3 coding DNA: TGCGCCAGCAGCTACGCCGGGACAGAAAAACAGTACTTC. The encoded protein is CASSYAGTEKQYF.